The entry that follows covers one T cell receptor beta chain sequence. No antigen is known for it. The data stem from a study of shared clonotypes between healthy human individuals. Study in general: There were three CD4 naive, three CD4 memory, two CD8 naive and one CD8 memory plates per donor.

Method: immunoSEQ multiplex PCR; TCRdb's copy keeps in-frame clones and lacks some. The sample holds about 2.3 million clones, over 90% seen once. Germline lookup yields CDR1 SQVTM and CDR2 ANQGSEA. There are 16 residues in the CDR3. V was trimmed by 3 bases and J by 2 bases, leaving 20 bases between them. Study findings and constraints: Incomplete sequencing of sorted subsets was indicated by rarefaction despite large depth.

Input material: naive CD4+ T cells from PBMCs. Subset given: CD45RA+ positively selected. The TCR comes from a man aged 18-30 years in good health. Some clones in this sample may be carry-over from other donors' samples. This sequence joins TRBV29-1 and TRBJ2-7, with unresolved D. In nucleotides, the CDR3 is TGCAGCGTTGATAATAGTTTAACCCCCCGGCCCTACGAGCAGTACTTC. This encodes CSVDNSLTPRPYEQYF.